This T cell receptor beta chain was observed in a study of PD-1 blockade in classical Hodgkin lymphoma. Study results and limitations: Sources of repertoire differences remain undefined, possibly disease activity or prior therapy. At baseline, newly diagnosed patients reportedly showed less TCR diversity than healthy donors.

TCRdb's table, derived via immunoSEQ multiplex PCR, lists solely in-frame clones and lacks some. The sample gives about 22,000 clones, roughly 89% of which show up once; roughly 0.25% is in the top ten. In regard to this clone: The antigen is unknown.

This sample's time point: newly diagnosed, previously untreated cHL patient sample. Thawed PBMCs yielded CD4+ T cells through magnetic negative selection. V was clipped by 4 bases and J by 0 bases, with 10 bases between them. Germline CDR1 and CDR2: MDHEN and SYDVKM. The CDR3 loop spans 15 amino acids. The origin of this receptor is a human donor with classical Hodgkin lymphoma. This chain connects TRBV28 to TRBJ1-5, with a tentative D call TRBD1 (6 bases). Source material: CD4+ T cells from blood. The DNA of the CDR3 is TGTGCCAGCAGTTCATGGGGGGCTAGCAATCAGCCCCAGCATTTT. This sequence encodes CASSSWGASNQPQHF. Full variable domain (outside the CDR3, taken from reference TRBV28 and TRBJ1-5): DVKVTQSSRYLVKRTGEKVFLECVQDMDHENMFWYRQDPGLGLRLIYFSYDVKMKEKGDIPEGYSVSREKKERFSLILESASTNQTSMYLCASSSWGASNQPQHFGDGTRLSIL.